The 30 T cell receptor beta chains presented below share a single source sample, sequenced in a study of blood T cell repertoires in COVID-19. TCRdb's copy holds only in-frame clones and misses some; the assay was immunoSEQ multiplex PCR. The table has 150,000 to 200,000 clones, approximately 90% seen once; the top ten hold about 2%. Material for sequencing was peripheral blood. These receptors originate from a man younger than 35 with acute or convalescent COVID-19.

This clone was counted a single time. V and J are TRBV5-1 and TRBJ1-1; perhaps TRBD1 as D (5 bases). Between the trimmed V and J ends, which lost 4 bases and 0 bases, there was a span of 16 bases. The CDR3 is made up of 16 amino acids. From germline, CDR1 is SGHRS and CDR2 YFSETQ. CDR3 DNA: TGCGCCAGCAGCAGAGGGACTCTTGGGATGAACACTGAAGCTTTCTTT. Encoded protein: CASSRGTLGMNTEAFF. The full variable domain, completed using reference TRBV5-1 and TRBJ1-1, is KAGVTQTPRYLIKTRGQQVTLSCSPISGHRSVSWYQQTPGQGLQFLFEYFSETQRNKGNFPGRFSGRQFSNSRSEMNVSTLELGDSALYLCASSRGTLGMNTEAFFGQGTRLTVV.

The CDR3 reads CASSLGATGRSSQGYTF. DNA of the CDR3: TGTGCCAGCAGCTTAGGGGCGACAGGCAGGTCATCTCAAGGCTACACCTTC. The chain is built from TRBV7-2 and TRBJ1-2; weak D call: TRBD1 (6 bases). V lost 1 base and J lost 8, with 23 bases in between. Germline-derived CDR1 and CDR2 are SGHTA and FQGNSA. This CDR3 is built from 17 residues.

V gene TRBV6-5 combines with J gene TRBJ2-1; TRBD1 aligns across 8 bases. The V gene end was trimmed by 10 bases and the J gene end by 9 bases; junction bases not matched to a gene: 11. The CDR3 covers 13 residues. Per germline, CDR1 MNHEY and CDR2 SVGAGI. The CDR3 loop reads CATQTGVSGEQFF. CDR3 DNA: TGTGCCACCCAGACAGGGGTAAGCGGTGAGCAGTTCTTC.

V is TRBV5-1 and J is TRBJ2-5; 8 nucleotides agree with TRBD1. Trimming took 2 bases from V and 1 from J; bases not matched to a gene: 7. The CDR3 loop spans 16 amino acids. Germline lookup yields CDR1 SGHRS and CDR2 YFSETQ. The CDR3 spells CASSFGQGVVQETQYF. CDR3 DNA: TGCGCCAGCAGCTTCGGACAGGGCGTAGTCCAAGAGACCCAGTACTTC.

The J gene is TRBJ1-6, the V gene TRBV18, with a weak D call TRBD1 (6 bases). The CDR3 sequence is 13 residues long. Germline V gene data show CDR1 as KGHSH and CDR2 as LQKENI. V lost 4 bases and J 9 bases, leaving 10 bases between the germline ends. CDR3 DNA: TGTGCCAGCTCACAGGGGGATGGTTCACCCCTCCACTTT. It yields the protein CASSQGDGSPLHF.

The sample holds one count of this clone. The V and J genes are TRBV6-5 and TRBJ1-2; 7 bases fit TRBD1. With V trimmed by 6 bases and J by 1 base, 5 bases remained unmatched. Germline V gives CDR1 MNHEY, CDR2 SVGAGI. This CDR3 spans 14 amino acids. The CDR3 is CASRPGQINYGYTF. Written as DNA, the CDR3 is TGTGCCAGCAGACCGGGACAGATTAACTATGGCTACACCTTC.

The V call is TRBV5-4, the J call TRBJ2-3, with D perhaps TRBD2 (7 bases). The CDR3 covers 16 residues. Trimming pared 4 bases from V and 3 bases from J, leaving 18 bases between. The germline V gene has CDR1 SGHNT and CDR2 YYREEE (reference sequence). CDR3 amino acids: CASSGARGGETDTQYF. The CDR3, as DNA: TGTGCCAGCAGCGGGGCGAGGGGGGGGGAAACAGATACGCAGTATTTT. The full variable domain, completed using reference TRBV5-4 and TRBJ2-3, is ETGVTQSPTHLIKTRGQQVTLRCSSQSGHNTVSWYQQALGQGPQFIFQYYREEENGRGNFPPRFSGLQFPNYSSELNVNALELDDSALYLCASSGARGGETDTQYFGPGTRLTVL.

This clone was detected only once. The chain is built from TRBV2 and TRBJ1-6; TRBD1 might be the D (5 bases). Germline V gene sequence: CDR1 SNHLY, CDR2 FYNNEI. This CDR3 region has 14 residues. The V and J ends lost 4 bases and 9 bases respectively, with 13 bases between them. The CDR3 spells CASSARQKASPLHF. CDR3 nucleotide sequence: TGTGCCAGCAGTGCCAGACAGAAAGCTTCACCCCTCCACTTT.

The genes are TRBV5-1 and TRBJ1-1; a weak D match, TRBD1 (6 bases). V was shortened by 7 bases and J by 4 bases, with 17 bases between the two germline ends. CDR1 and CDR2 from the germline V gene are SGHRS and YFSETQ. The CDR3 has 14 residues. In DNA, the CDR3 is TGCGCCAGCTTTGGGACAATTGGTAGCACTGAAGCTTTCTTT. It is translated as CASFGTIGSTEAFF.

This clone was seen only once. This chain connects TRBV19 to TRBJ1-2; a possible D gene is TRBD1 (6 bases). V was shortened by 6 bases and J by 0 bases, with 14 bases between the two germline ends. Germline V gene data show CDR1 as LNHDA and CDR2 as SQIVND (reference sequence). The CDR3 is made up of 15 amino acids. CDR3 protein: CASSSPRGANYGYTF. As DNA, the CDR3 is TGTGCCAGTAGCTCTCCCAGGGGAGCTAACTATGGCTACACCTTC.

This clone was seen a handful of times. V is TRBV6-5 and J is TRBJ2-7; 7 nucleotides align to TRBD2. The CDR3 contains 16 residues. Germline V gene lookup returns CDR1 MNHEY and CDR2 SVGAGI. Trimming removed 0 bases from V and 0 bases from J; junction bases left unmatched: 5. Here the CDR3 DNA reads TGTGCCAGCAGTTACTCGAGGCTAGCGGACTCCTACGAGCAGTACTTC. The encoded protein is CASSYSRLADSYEQYF.

Regarding this clone: This CDR3 is also generated by other DNA sequences in the sample. The V call is TRBV5-1, the J call TRBJ1-1; possible D gene TRBD1, 5 bases. The CDR3 extends over 14 amino acids. Germline CDR1 is SGHRS and CDR2 is YFSETQ. V was clipped by 0 bases and J by 1 base, with 7 bases between them. CDR3 residues: CASSLAQGNTEAFF. For the CDR3, the DNA is TGCGCCAGCAGCTTGGCCCAGGGGAACACTGAAGCTTTCTTT.

The chain has TRBV29-1 and TRBJ2-2; 11 bases align to TRBD2. The V gene's germline CDR1 is SQVTM and CDR2 ANQGSEA. The V gene end was trimmed by 5 bases and the J gene end by 2 bases; junction bases not matched to a gene: 4. This CDR3 is built from 15 residues. CDR3 region: CSVRGTSGNTGELFF. CDR3 bases: TGCAGCGTTCGGGGGACTAGCGGAAACACCGGGGAGCTGTTTTTT.

The rearrangement uses TRBV5-5 and TRBJ2-7, with 8 bases matching TRBD2. J lost 2 bases, V lost 3 bases, and 13 bases had no gene match. CDR1 is SGHKS, CDR2 YYEKEE, per germline (reference sequence). This CDR3 region has 17 residues. Written as DNA, the CDR3 is TGTGCCAGCAGCTGGAGCCTGCGCGGGAGGTCGACCTACGAGCAGTACTTC. Protein sequence: CASSWSLRGRSTYEQYF.

The genes are TRBV23-1 and TRBJ1-2; possibly TRBD1 for D (5 bases). TRBV23-1 is placed among ORFs of uncertain function. The ends were cut back, 0 bases at V and 4 bases at J, with 21 bases in the middle. The CDR3 length is 18 residues. CDR3 protein: CASSQSFGAHAPLYGYTF. In nucleotides, the CDR3 is TGCGCCAGCAGTCAATCCTTTGGGGCCCATGCACCACTCTATGGCTACACCTTC.

The V gene is TRBV25-1, the J gene TRBJ2-1; TRBD2 matches at 10 bases. Germline loops: CDR1 MGHDK, CDR2 SYGVNS. The CDR3 covers 14 residues. J lost 5 bases, V lost 7 bases, and 5 bases had no gene match. The CDR3 DNA follows: TGTGCCAGCACCCTAGCGGGGGTAAACAATGAGCAGTTCTTC. Encoded protein: CASTLAGVNNEQFF.

The CDR3 sequence is CASSLGGAGLVYGYTF. CDR3 coding DNA: TGTGCCAGCAGCTTAGGAGGGGCGGGGTTAGTTTATGGCTACACCTTC. The chain recombines TRBV5-6 with TRBJ1-2; TRBD1 is a possible D gene (5 bases). V lost 2 bases and J lost 5, with 19 bases in between. Germline CDR1 is SGHDT and CDR2 is YYEEEE. CDR3 size: 16 residues.

Of note for this clone: The conserved final phenylalanine or tryptophan is absent from the CDR3, which likely points to a read error. The DNA is omitted, as the CDR3 cannot be located on it reliably, and the CDR3 follows TCRdb's listing. The chain carries TRBV11-2 and TRBJ1-1. The CDR3 numbers 11 amino acids, ends counted. Per germline, CDR1 SGHAT and CDR2 FQNNGV. CDR3 region: CASSAGPRLLM.

This clone was seen more than once but under ten times. The chain is built from TRBV6-5 and TRBJ1-2; D perhaps matches TRBD1 (5 bases). The V gene's germline CDR1 is MNHEY and CDR2 SVGAGI. V lost 8 bases to trimming and J lost 5 bases, with 18 bases between them. The CDR3 spans 14 residues. CDR3 sequence: CASSVGPRGYGYTF. The CDR3 coding sequence is TGTGCCAGCTCGGTGGGGCCCCGAGGATATGGCTACACCTTC.

The sample holds one count of this clone. The rearrangement uses TRBV9 and TRBJ2-2; D might be TRBD2 (5 bases). Germline-derived CDR1 and CDR2 are SGDLS and YYNGEE. V dropped 2 bases and J dropped 7 bases, with 12 bases sitting between them. This CDR3 has 14 amino acids. The CDR3 DNA sequence: TGTGCCAGCAGCGTCTACCCCGCGGGCGGGGAGCTGTTTTTT. Translation: CASSVYPAGGELFF.

A single count supports this clone. V and J are TRBV25-1 and TRBJ2-7, with 7 bases that match TRBD1. This CDR3 spans 15 amino acids. Germline CDR1 MGHDK, CDR2 SYGVNS. V trimming: 4 bases; J trimming: 6 bases; junction bases outside the gene matches: 12. Written as DNA, the CDR3 is TGTGCCAGCAGTGGATCGAGGGGGCGAAGGCGCGAGCAGTACTTC. Translated, it gives CASSGSRGRRREQYF.

The chain combines TRBV5-1 with TRBJ2-2; a possible D gene is TRBD1 (5 bases). The ends were cut back, 5 bases at V and 4 bases at J, with 12 bases in the middle. CDR3 size: 14 residues. Germline CDR1 reads SGHRS; CDR2 reads YFSETQ. CDR3 residues: CASSTGQVTGELFF. CDR3 sequence (DNA): TGCGCCAGCAGTACAGGCCAAGTCACCGGGGAGCTGTTTTTT. Together with reference TRBV5-1 and TRBJ2-2, the CDR3 gives the full variable domain: KAGVTQTPRYLIKTRGQQVTLSCSPISGHRSVSWYQQTPGQGLQFLFEYFSETQRNKGNFPGRFSGRQFSNSRSEMNVSTLELGDSALYLCASSTGQVTGELFFGEGSRLTVL.

V gene TRBV2 combines with J gene TRBJ2-1; TRBD2 is a possible D gene (6 bases). Trimming left V 6 bases short and J 6 bases short, with 15 bases between. CDR1 and CDR2 (germline): SNHLY, FYNNEI. The CDR3 contains 14 residues. For the CDR3, the DNA is TGTGCCAGCAGGCGGGGAGTAATGTCCAATGAGCAGTTCTTC. It translates to CASRRGVMSNEQFF.

This clone was counted a single time. V gene TRBV5-5 combines with J gene TRBJ1-6; 8 bases match TRBD1. The V gene end was trimmed by 1 base and the J gene end by 8 bases; junction bases not matched to a gene: 11. Germline V gene sequence: CDR1 SGHKS, CDR2 YYEKEE (reference sequence). The CDR3 contains 17 residues. In nucleotides, the CDR3 is TGTGCCAGCAGCTTGAATCTAGGGCAGGGGGCTGATTCACCCCTCCACTTT. Translation gives CASSLNLGQGADSPLHF.

The chain joins TRBV27 to TRBJ2-3; D possibly corresponds to TRBD2 (6 bases). The V end was cut by 6 bases, the J end by 11 bases, with 24 bases between. Germline V gene lookup returns CDR1 MNHEY and CDR2 SMNVEV (reference sequence). The CDR3 consists of 15 residues. CDR3 sequence reads: CASSPPGLARLGQYF. For the CDR3, the DNA is TGTGCCAGCAGCCCCCCGGGACTTGCCAGGTTGGGGCAGTATTTT.

The chain has TRBV19 and TRBJ1-5; D is possibly TRBD1 (6 bases). From germline, CDR1 is LNHDA and CDR2 SQIVND (reference sequence). The CDR3 contains 16 residues. The V and J ends lost 5 bases and 0 bases respectively, with 14 bases between them. CDR3 amino acids: CASSPGHLASNQPQHF. DNA for the CDR3: TGTGCCAGTAGTCCGGGACACTTGGCTAGCAATCAGCCCCAGCATTTT.

The rearrangement uses TRBV13 and TRBJ2-7; 7 nucleotides line up with TRBD1. Germline values: CDR1 PRHDT, CDR2 FYEKMQ (reference sequence). This CDR3 has 16 residues. Trimming removed 1 base from V and 3 bases from J; junction bases left unmatched: 9. The CDR3 here is CASSLESTGNIYEQYF. CDR3 nucleotide sequence: TGTGCCAGCAGCTTAGAATCGACAGGGAATATCTACGAGCAGTACTTC.

The chain has TRBV18 and TRBJ1-4; D unresolved. Germline V gene lookup returns CDR1 KGHSH and CDR2 LQKENI. The CDR3 extends over 14 amino acids. V lost 3 bases, J lost 8 bases, and 13 bases lay in between. This chain's CDR3 is CASSPTFGEEKLFF. As DNA, the CDR3 is TGTGCCAGCTCACCGACATTTGGTGAGGAAAAACTGTTTTTT.

The rearrangement uses TRBV7-2 and TRBJ2-7; 7 nucleotides agree with TRBD2. Trimming took 1 base from V and 2 from J; bases not matched to a gene: 5. Germline lookup yields CDR1 SGHTA and CDR2 FQGNSA. This CDR3 is built from 15 residues. The CDR3 spells CASSLGGRGTYEQYF. The CDR3 DNA sequence: TGTGCCAGCAGCTTAGGAGGGCGGGGGACCTACGAGCAGTACTTC. Full variable domain (remainder filled in from reference TRBV7-2 and TRBJ2-7): GAGVSQSPSNKVTEKGKDVELRCDPISGHTALYWYRQSLGQGLEFLIYFQGNSAPDKSGLPSDRFSAERTGGSVSTLTIQRTQQEDSAVYLCASSLGGRGTYEQYFGPGTRLTVT.

V is TRBV18 and J is TRBJ1-1; TRBD1 matches at 10 bases. CDR1 KGHSH and CDR2 LQKENI come from the germline V gene. CDR3 size: 13 residues. The J segment lost 5 bases and the V segment lost 6 bases, leaving 3 bases of the junction unmatched. CDR3 region: CASSGQGRTEAFF. Here the CDR3 DNA reads TGTGCCAGCTCGGGACAGGGGCGGACTGAAGCTTTCTTT.